These 18 T cell receptor beta chains came from one sample sequenced in a study of cytomegalovirus exposure and HLA in healthy donors. Primers: 60 Vbeta forward and 13 Jbeta reverse. Libraries were prepared by immunoSEQ multiplex PCR; TCRdb keeps only in-frame clonotypes and omits some of them. This repertoire includes 70,000 to 85,000 clones. The sample comprised PBMCs. The receptors were sampled from a female donor in good health and CMV-seropositive.

This chain links TRBV28 with TRBJ2-3; D is possibly TRBD2 (7 bases). V dropped 2 bases and J dropped 4 bases, with 25 bases sitting between them. Germline lookup yields CDR1 MDHEN and CDR2 SYDVKM. This CDR3 region has 19 residues. This CDR3 is CASSLPQGTLLAKADTQYF. The CDR3 nucleotides read TGTGCCAGCAGTTTACCTCAGGGGACCCTACTAGCGAAGGCAGATACGCAGTATTTT.

V usage is TRBV6-5 and J usage is TRBJ1-1, with 8 nucleotides matching TRBD1. Trimming removed 4 bases from V and 6 bases from J; junction bases left unmatched: 7. The CDR3 runs 14 residues. The germline V gene encodes CDR1 MNHEY and CDR2 SVGAGI. This chain's CDR3 is CASSSGGKKAEAFF. The CDR3 DNA reads as TGTGCCAGCAGTTCAGGGGGCAAGAAGGCTGAAGCTTTCTTT.

V is TRBV28 and J is TRBJ1-2; D remains unclear. CDR1 and CDR2 from the germline V gene are MDHEN and SYDVKM. V lost 6 bases and J 0 bases, leaving 8 bases between the germline ends. The CDR3 has 13 amino acids. The CDR3 loop is CASRSHTNYGYTF. In DNA form, the CDR3 reads TGTGCCAGCAGGTCACATACTAACTATGGCTACACCTTC.

DNA of the CDR3: TGTGCCAGCAGTTACTCATCCGGGGGGCCGCTCAATGAGCAGTTCTTC. It yields the protein CASSYSSGGPLNEQFF. This chain uses TRBV6-6 with TRBJ2-1; D perhaps matches TRBD2 (7 bases). Germline V gives CDR1 MNHNY, CDR2 SVGAGI (reference sequence). With 0 bases removed from V and 6 bases from J, the gap between germline ends came to 15 bases. The CDR3 is 16 amino acids.

The chain combines TRBV28 with TRBJ2-7; TRBD1 matches 8 bases. This CDR3 is 16 amino acids long. Germline trimming cut 5 bases from V and 1 base from J; bases unmatched to any gene: 10. Germline V lookup: CDR1 MDHEN, CDR2 SYDVKM. CDR3 in amino acids: CASSIPGTGTSYEQYF. In DNA, the CDR3 is TGTGCCAGCAGTATACCCGGGACAGGAACTTCCTACGAGCAGTACTTC.

The chain links TRBV6-5 to TRBJ2-7, with 11 bases that match TRBD2. The V segment lost 6 bases and the J segment 6 bases; nucleotides outside the gene matches: 1. The CDR3 extends over 12 amino acids. Germline assignment: CDR1 MNHEY and CDR2 SVGAGI. CDR3 nucleotide sequence: TGTGCCAGCAGCCTAGCGGGAGGCGAGCAGTACTTC. Translation: CASSLAGGEQYF.

V usage is TRBV5-4 and J usage is TRBJ2-5; no clear D. The germline V gene has CDR1 SGHNT and CDR2 YYREEE (reference sequence). This CDR3 is built from 13 residues. V was clipped by 4 bases and J by 5 bases, with 12 bases between them. The CDR3 nucleotides read TGTGCCAGCAGCGATATTATTGGCGAGACCCAGTACTTC. Protein: CASSDIIGETQYF.

This sequence joins TRBV10-3 and TRBJ2-1, with 10 bases fitting TRBD1. The CDR3 has 12 amino acids. With 10 bases clipped from V and 6 bases from J, the junction kept 3 bases outside the gene matches. CDR1 is ENHRY, CDR2 SYGVKD, per germline. The CDR3 region has the DNA TGTGCCACCGGGACAGGGGTCAATGAGCAGTTCTTC. Its protein product is CATGTGVNEQFF.

The chain recombines TRBV5-1 with TRBJ2-3; D not resolved. V lost 0 bases and J 4 bases, leaving 12 bases between the germline ends. The CDR3 is 15 residues long. The V gene's germline CDR1 is SGHRS and CDR2 YFSETQ. In nucleotides, the CDR3 is TGCGCCAGCAGCTTGGCCGACTCCGCAGCAGATACGCAGTATTTT. Protein product: CASSLADSAADTQYF.

With regard to this clone: At one of its ends the junction is not consistent with the germline gene, which may arise from a read error. This chain joins TRBV28 and TRBJ2-2; D is ambiguous. The CDR3 is 16 residues long. Germline V gene lookup returns CDR1 MDHEN and CDR2 SYDVKM. The CDR3 coding sequence is TGTGCCAGCAGACCGAGGAATTATACGAACGCCGGGGAGCTGTTTTTT. Translated: CASRPRNYTNAGELFF. The full variable domain, completed using reference TRBV28 and TRBJ2-2, is DVKVTQSSRYLVKRTGEKVFLECVQDMDHENMFWYRQDPGLGLRLIYFSYDVKMKEKGDIPEGYSVSREKKERFSLILESASTNQTSMYLCASRPRNYTNAGELFFGEGSRLTVL.

V usage is TRBV18 and J usage is TRBJ2-5; TRBD1 aligns across 9 bases. There are 16 residues in the CDR3. The ends lost 2 bases at V and 4 bases at J; junction bases unmatched: 8. Germline lookup yields CDR1 KGHSH and CDR2 LQKENI. This CDR3 reads CASSPFGQGSGETQYF. DNA of the CDR3: TGTGCCAGCTCACCATTTGGACAGGGGAGCGGAGAGACCCAGTACTTC. Variable domain in full (rest from reference TRBV18 and TRBJ2-5): NAGVMQNPRHLVRRRGQEARLRCSPMKGHSHVYWYRQLPEEGLKFMVYLQKENIIDESGMPKERFSAEFPKEGPSILRIQQVVRGDSAAYFCASSPFGQGSGETQYFGPGTRLLVL.

This rearrangement joins TRBV6-1 to TRBJ1-2; no reliable D call. The CDR3 is 13 amino acids. Trimming shortened V by 5 bases and J by 4 bases, and 11 bases separated the two germline ends. CDR1 is MNHNS, CDR2 SASEGT, per germline. The CDR3 region is CASSLPVAYGYTF. The CDR3 DNA sequence: TGTGCCAGCAGTCTCCCAGTCGCCTATGGCTACACCTTC.

The rearrangement uses TRBV6-6 and TRBJ1-2, with D maybe TRBD1 (5 bases). This CDR3 region has 13 residues. With 6 bases removed from V and 3 bases from J, the gap between germline ends came to 11 bases. Germline values: CDR1 MNHNY, CDR2 SVGAGI (reference sequence). The CDR3 reads CASSASGDYGYTF. For the CDR3, the DNA is TGTGCCAGCAGCGCCTCGGGGGACTATGGCTACACCTTC.

The chain joins TRBV6-5 to TRBJ1-2; D might be TRBD1 (5 bases). The CDR3 totals 16 residues. V was pared by 4 bases and J by 6 bases, with 21 bases between. From germline, CDR1 is MNHEY and CDR2 SVGAGI. CDR3 protein: CASSFRVGPSQNGYTF. Written as DNA, the CDR3 is TGTGCCAGCAGTTTCAGGGTGGGCCCCTCCCAAAATGGCTACACCTTC.

Comments on this clone: The junction shows a germline mismatch at one end, possibly a read error. The chain couples TRBV30 to TRBJ2-3, with 8 nucleotides matching TRBD1. Germline V gives CDR1 GTSNPN, CDR2 SVGIG (reference sequence). The CDR3 loop spans 15 amino acids. CDR3 amino acids: CAGRGRGRNTDTQYF. As DNA, the CDR3 is TGTGCCGGGAGAGGCAGGGGGCGTAACACAGATACGCAGTATTTT.

The chain couples TRBV7-2 to TRBJ2-7, with 7 bases that match TRBD1. The length of the CDR3 is 14 residues. V lost 1 base to trimming and J lost 10 bases; unmatched junction nucleotides: 10. From germline, CDR1 is SGHTA and CDR2 FQGNSA. CDR3 residues: CASSLDLRGRTQYF. The CDR3 DNA sequence: TGTGCCAGCAGCTTAGACCTGAGGGGGCGGACACAGTACTTC.

As DNA, the CDR3 is TGTGCCAGCGGGGGGTTGACTAATGAAAAACTGTTTTTT. This codes for CASGGLTNEKLFF. The chain couples TRBV2 to TRBJ1-4; D perhaps matches TRBD1 (5 bases). CDR3 size: 13 residues. Germline-derived CDR1 and CDR2 are SNHLY and FYNNEI. V gave up 8 bases and J gave up 2 bases, with 9 bases separating them.

V and J are TRBV29-1 and TRBJ2-1; 12 bases align to TRBD2. There are 14 residues in the CDR3. V was pared by 4 bases and J by 5 bases, with 3 bases of the junction left unmatched. The germline CDR1 and CDR2 sequences are SQVTM and ANQGSEA. The CDR3 here is CSVAGTSGHNEQFF. The CDR3 coding sequence is TGCAGCGTTGCCGGGACTAGCGGGCACAATGAGCAGTTCTTC.